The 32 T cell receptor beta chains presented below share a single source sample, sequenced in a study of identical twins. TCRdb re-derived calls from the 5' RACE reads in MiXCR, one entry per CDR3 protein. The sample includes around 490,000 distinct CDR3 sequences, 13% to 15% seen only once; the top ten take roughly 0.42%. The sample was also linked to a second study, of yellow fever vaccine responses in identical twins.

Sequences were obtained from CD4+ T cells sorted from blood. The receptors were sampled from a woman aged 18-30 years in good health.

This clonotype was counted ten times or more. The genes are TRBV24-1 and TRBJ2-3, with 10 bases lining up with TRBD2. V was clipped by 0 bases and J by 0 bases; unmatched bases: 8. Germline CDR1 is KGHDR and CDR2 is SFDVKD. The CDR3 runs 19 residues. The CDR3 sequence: CATSDLKGTSVQSTDTQYF. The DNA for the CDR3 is TGTGCCACCAGTGATTTGAAGGGGACTAGCGTGCAGAGCACAGATACGCAGTATTTT.

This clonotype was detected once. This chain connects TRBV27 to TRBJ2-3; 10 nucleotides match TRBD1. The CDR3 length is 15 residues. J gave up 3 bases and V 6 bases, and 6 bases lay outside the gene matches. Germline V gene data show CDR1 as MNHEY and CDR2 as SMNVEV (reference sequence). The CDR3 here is CASSPRTGGTDTQYF. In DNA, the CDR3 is TGTGCCAGCAGCCCCCGGACAGGGGGAACAGATACGCAGTATTTT.

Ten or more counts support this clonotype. In nucleotides, the CDR3 is TGTGCCACTTCCAGGGACCACTACGAGCAGTACTTC. The encoded protein is CATSRDHYEQYF. The chain carries TRBV12-3 or TRBV12-4 and TRBJ2-7, with D perhaps being TRBD1 or TRBD2 (5 bases each). V lost 10 bases and J 3 bases, leaving 13 bases between the germline ends. This CDR3 has 12 amino acids.

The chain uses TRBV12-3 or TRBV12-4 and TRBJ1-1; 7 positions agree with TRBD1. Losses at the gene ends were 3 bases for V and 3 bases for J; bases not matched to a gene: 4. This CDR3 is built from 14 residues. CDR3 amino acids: CASSFLQGDTEAFF. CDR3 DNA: TGTGCCAGCAGTTTCCTCCAGGGGGACACTGAAGCTTTCTTT.

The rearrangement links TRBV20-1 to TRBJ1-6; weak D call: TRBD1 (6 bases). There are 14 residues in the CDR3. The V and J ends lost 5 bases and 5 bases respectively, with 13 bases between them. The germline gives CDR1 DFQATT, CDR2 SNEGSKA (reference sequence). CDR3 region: CSAGRQDNNSPLHF. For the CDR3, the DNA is TGCAGTGCTGGTAGACAGGACAATAATTCACCCCTCCACTTT.

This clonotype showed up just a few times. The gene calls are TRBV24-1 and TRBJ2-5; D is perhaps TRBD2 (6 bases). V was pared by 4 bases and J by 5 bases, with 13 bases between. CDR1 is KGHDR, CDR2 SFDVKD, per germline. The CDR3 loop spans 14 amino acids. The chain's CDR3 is CATSESGARETQYF. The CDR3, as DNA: TGTGCCACCAGTGAATCGGGAGCAAGGGAGACCCAGTACTTC.

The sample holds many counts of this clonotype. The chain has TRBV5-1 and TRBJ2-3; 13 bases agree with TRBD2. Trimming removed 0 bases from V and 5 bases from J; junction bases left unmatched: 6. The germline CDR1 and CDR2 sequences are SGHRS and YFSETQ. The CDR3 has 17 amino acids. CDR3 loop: CASSLGTSGRRIDTQYF. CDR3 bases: TGCGCCAGCAGCTTGGGGACTAGCGGGAGAAGGATAGATACGCAGTATTTT. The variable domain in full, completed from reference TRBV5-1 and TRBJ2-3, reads KAGVTQTPRYLIKTRGQQVTLSCSPISGHRSVSWYQQTPGQGLQFLFEYFSETQRNKGNFPGRFSGRQFSNSRSEMNVSTLELGDSALYLCASSLGTSGRRIDTQYFGPGTRLTVL.

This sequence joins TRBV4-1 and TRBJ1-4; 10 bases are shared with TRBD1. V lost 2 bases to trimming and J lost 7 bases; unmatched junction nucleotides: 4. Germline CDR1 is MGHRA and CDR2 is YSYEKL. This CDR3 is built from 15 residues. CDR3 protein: CASSQTGTGVEKLFF. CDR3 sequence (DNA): TGCGCCAGCAGCCAAACCGGGACAGGGGTTGAAAAACTGTTTTTT.

The CDR3 DNA sequence: TGTGCCAGCAGCCCCCCGGGGACTAGCTCCTACAATGAGCAGTTCTTC. Its protein product is CASSPPGTSSYNEQFF. The gene calls are TRBV7-3 and TRBJ2-1, with 8 positions matching TRBD2. Trimming removed 5 bases from V and 0 bases from J; junction bases left unmatched: 6. CDR3 length equals 16 residues. Germline V gives CDR1 SGHTA, CDR2 FQGTGA. The full variable domain, in which reference TRBV7-3 and TRBJ2-1 provide the parts outside the CDR3, is GAGVSQTPSNKVTEKGKYVELRCDPISGHTALYWYRQSLGQGPEFLIYFQGTGAADDSGLPNDRFFAVRPEGSVSTLKIQRTERGDSAVYLCASSPPGTSSYNEQFFGPGTRLTVL.

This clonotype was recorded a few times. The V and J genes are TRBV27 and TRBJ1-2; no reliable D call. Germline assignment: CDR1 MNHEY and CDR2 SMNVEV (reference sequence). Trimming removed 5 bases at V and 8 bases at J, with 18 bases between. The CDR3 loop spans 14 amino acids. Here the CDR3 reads CASSHRGGRTGYTF. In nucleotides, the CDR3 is TGTGCCAGCAGTCACCGGGGAGGGAGAACGGGCTACACCTTC.

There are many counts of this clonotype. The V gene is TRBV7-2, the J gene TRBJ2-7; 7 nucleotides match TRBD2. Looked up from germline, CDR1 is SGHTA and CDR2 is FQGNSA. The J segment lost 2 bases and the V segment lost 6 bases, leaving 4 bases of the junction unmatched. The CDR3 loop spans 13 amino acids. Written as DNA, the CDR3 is TGTGCCAGCAGGCTAGGACTAGCCTACGAGCAGTACTTC. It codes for CASRLGLAYEQYF.

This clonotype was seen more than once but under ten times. The CDR3 DNA follows: TGCAGTGCCCCGGAGGGTACTAGCGGGACCTACGAGCAGTACTTC. Protein: CSAPEGTSGTYEQYF. The chain links TRBV20-1 to TRBJ2-7; TRBD2 aligns across 10 bases. After removal of 6 bases from V and 2 bases from J, the junction contained 10 bases not matched to a gene. The germline CDR1 and CDR2 sequences are DFQATT and SNEGSKA (reference sequence). The CDR3 is 15 amino acids.

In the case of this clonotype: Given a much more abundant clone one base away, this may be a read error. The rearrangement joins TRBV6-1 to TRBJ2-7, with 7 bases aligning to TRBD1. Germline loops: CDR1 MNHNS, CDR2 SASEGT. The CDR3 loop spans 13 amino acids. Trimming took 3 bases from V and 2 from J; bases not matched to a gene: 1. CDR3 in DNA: TGTGCCAGCAGTGAGGGACAGACCTACGAGCAGTACTTC. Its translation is CASSEGQTYEQYF.

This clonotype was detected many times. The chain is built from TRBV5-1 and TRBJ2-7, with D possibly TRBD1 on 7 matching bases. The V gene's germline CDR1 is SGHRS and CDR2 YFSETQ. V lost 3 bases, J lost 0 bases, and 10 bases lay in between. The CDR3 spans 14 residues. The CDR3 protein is CASSSGGGSYEQYF. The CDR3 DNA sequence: TGCGCCAGCAGCTCAGGGGGAGGCTCCTACGAGCAGTACTTC.

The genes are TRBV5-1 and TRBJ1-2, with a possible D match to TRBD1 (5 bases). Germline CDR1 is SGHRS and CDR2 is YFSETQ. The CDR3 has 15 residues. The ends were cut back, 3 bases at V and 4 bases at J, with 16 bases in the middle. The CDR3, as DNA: TGCGCCAGCAGCTCGGGTGGGACGGGCTTCTATGGCTACACCTTC. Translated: CASSSGGTGFYGYTF.

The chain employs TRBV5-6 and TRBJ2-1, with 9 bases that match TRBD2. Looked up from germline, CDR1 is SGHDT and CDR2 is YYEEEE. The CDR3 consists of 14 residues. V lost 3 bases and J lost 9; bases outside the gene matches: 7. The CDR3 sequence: CASSYGTSLGEQFF. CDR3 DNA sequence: TGTGCCAGCAGCTACGGGACTAGCCTTGGTGAGCAGTTCTTC.

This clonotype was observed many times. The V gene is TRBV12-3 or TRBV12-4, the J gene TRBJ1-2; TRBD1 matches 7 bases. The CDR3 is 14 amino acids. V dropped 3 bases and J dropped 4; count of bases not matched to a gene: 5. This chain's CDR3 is CASSFGDRLYGYTF. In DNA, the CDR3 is TGTGCCAGCAGTTTCGGGGACAGACTCTATGGCTACACCTTC.

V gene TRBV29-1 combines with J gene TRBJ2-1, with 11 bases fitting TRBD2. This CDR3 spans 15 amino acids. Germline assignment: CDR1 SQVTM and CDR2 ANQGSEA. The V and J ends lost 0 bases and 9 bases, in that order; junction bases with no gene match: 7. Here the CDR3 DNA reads TGCAGCGTTGAAGAGAGGCTAGCGGGAGGAGGTGAGCAGTTCTTC. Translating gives CSVEERLAGGGEQFF.

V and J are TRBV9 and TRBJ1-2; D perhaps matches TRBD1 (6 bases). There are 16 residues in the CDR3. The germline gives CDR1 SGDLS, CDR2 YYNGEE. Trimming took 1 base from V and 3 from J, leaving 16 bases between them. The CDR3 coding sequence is TGTGCCAGCAGCGTAAGGGGGGACGCCGGGGACTATGGCTACACCTTC. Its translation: CASSVRGDAGDYGYTF.

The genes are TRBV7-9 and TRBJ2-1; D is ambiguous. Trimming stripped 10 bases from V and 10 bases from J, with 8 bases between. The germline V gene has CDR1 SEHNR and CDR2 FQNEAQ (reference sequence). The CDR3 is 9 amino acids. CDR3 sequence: CAISREQFF. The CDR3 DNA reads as TGTGCCATTAGTAGGGAGCAGTTCTTC.

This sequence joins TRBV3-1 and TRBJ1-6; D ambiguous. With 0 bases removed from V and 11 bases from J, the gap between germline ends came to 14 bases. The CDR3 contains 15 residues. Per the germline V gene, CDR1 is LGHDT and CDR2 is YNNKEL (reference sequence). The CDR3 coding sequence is TGTGCCAGCAGCCAAGAAGGCGGCAAAAATCCACCCCTCCACTTT. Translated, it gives CASSQEGGKNPPLHF.

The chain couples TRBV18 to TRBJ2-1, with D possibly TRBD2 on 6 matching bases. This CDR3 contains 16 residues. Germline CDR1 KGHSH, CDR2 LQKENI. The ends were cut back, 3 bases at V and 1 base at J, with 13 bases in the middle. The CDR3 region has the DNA TGTGCCAGCTCACCGAGGGATCGGGAGTCCTACAATGAGCAGTTCTTC. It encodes CASSPRDRESYNEQFF.

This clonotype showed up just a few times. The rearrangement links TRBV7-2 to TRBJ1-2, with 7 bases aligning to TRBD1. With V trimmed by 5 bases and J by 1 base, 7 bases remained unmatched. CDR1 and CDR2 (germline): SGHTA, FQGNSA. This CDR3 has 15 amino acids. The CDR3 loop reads CASSAWTGSNYGYTF. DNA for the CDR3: TGTGCCAGCAGCGCCTGGACAGGAAGTAACTATGGCTACACCTTC. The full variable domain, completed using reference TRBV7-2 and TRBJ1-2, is GAGVSQSPSNKVTEKGKDVELRCDPISGHTALYWYRQSLGQGLEFLIYFQGNSAPDKSGLPSDRFSAERTGGSVSTLTIQRTQQEDSAVYLCASSAWTGSNYGYTFGSGTRLTVV.

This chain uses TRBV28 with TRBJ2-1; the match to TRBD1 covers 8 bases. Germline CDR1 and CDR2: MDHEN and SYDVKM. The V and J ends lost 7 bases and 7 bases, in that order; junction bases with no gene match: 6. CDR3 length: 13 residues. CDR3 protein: CASTLTGVNEQFF. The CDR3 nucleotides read TGTGCCAGCACCCTGACAGGGGTTAATGAGCAGTTCTTC.

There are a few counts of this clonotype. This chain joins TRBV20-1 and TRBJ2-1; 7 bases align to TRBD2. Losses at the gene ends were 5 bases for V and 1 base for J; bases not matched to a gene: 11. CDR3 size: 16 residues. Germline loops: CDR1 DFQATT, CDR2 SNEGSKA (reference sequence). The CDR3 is CSAGGGAGSSYNEQFF. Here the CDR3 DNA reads TGCAGTGCTGGGGGGGGAGCGGGGAGTTCCTACAATGAGCAGTTCTTC.

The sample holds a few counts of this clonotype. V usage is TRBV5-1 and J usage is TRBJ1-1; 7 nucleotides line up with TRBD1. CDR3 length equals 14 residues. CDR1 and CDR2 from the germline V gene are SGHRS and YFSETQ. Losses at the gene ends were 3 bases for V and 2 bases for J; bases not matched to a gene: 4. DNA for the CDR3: TGCGCCAGCAGCTACGACAGGGCCAACACTGAAGCTTTCTTT. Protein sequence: CASSYDRANTEAFF.

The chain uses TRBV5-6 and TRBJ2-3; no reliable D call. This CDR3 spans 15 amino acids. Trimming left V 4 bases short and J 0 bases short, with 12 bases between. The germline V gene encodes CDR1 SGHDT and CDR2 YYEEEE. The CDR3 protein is CASSPCLPSTDTQYF. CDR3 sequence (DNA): TGTGCCAGCAGCCCCTGTCTCCCCAGCACAGATACGCAGTATTTT.

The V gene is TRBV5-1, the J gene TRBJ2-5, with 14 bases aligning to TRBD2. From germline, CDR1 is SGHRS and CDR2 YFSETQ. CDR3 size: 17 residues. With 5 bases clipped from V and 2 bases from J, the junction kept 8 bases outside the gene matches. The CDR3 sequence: CASSLGLAGGSQETQYF. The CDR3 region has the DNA TGCGCCAGCAGTCTCGGACTAGCGGGAGGCTCACAAGAGACCCAGTACTTC.

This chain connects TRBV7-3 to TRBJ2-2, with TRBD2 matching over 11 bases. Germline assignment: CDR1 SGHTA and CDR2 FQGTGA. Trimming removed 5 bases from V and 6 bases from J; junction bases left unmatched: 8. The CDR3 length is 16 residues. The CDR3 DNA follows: TGTGCCAGCAGCGCACTTAGCGGGAGGGCCTCCGGGGAGCTGTTTTTT. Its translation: CASSALSGRASGELFF.

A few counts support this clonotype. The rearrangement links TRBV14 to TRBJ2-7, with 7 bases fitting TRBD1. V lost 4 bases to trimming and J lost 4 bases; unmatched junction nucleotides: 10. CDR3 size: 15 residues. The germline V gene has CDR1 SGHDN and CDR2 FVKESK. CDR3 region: CASSPRVGGMYEQYF. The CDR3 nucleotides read TGTGCCAGCAGCCCAAGGGTAGGGGGCATGTACGAGCAGTACTTC.

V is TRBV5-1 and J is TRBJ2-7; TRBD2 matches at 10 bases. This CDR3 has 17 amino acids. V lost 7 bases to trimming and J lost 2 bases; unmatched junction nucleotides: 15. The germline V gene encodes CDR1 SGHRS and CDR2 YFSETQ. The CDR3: CASSPFTGTSATYEQYF. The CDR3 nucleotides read TGCGCCAGCTCGCCCTTTACCGGGACTAGCGCGACCTACGAGCAGTACTTC.

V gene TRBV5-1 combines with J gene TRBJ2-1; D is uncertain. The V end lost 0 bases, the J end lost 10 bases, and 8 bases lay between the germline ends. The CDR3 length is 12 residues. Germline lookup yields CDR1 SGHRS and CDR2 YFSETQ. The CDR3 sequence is CASSLGVREQFF. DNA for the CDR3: TGCGCCAGCAGCTTGGGAGTAAGGGAGCAGTTCTTC.